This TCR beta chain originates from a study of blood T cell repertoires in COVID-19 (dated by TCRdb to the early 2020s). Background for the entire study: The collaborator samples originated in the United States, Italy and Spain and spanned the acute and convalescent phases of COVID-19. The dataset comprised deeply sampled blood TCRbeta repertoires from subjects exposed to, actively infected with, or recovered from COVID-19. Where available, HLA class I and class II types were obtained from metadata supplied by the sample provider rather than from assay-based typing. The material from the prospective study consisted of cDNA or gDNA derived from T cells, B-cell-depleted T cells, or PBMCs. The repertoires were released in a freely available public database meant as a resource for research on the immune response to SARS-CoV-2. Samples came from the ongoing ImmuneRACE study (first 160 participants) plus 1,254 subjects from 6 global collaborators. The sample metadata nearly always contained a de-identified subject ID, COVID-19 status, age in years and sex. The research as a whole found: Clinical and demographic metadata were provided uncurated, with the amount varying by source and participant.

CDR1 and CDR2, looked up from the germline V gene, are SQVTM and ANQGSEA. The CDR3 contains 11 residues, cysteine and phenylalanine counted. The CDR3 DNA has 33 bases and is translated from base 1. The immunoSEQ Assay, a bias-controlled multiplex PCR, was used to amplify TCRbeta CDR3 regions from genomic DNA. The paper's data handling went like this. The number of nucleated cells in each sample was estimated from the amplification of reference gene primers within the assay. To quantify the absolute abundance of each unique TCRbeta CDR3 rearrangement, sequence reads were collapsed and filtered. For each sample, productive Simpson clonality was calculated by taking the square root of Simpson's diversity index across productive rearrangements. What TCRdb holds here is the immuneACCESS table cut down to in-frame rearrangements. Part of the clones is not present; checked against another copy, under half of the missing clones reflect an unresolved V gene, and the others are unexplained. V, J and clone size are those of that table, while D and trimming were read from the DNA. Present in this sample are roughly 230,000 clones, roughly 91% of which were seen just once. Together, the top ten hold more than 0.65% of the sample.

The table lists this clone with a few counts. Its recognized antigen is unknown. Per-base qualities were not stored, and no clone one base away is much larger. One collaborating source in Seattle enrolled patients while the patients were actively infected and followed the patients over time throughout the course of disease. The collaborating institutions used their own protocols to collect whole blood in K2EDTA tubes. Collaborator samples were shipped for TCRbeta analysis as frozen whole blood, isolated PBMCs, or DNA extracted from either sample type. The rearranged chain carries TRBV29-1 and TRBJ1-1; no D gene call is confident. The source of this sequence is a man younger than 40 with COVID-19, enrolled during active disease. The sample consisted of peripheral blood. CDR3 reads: CGLWWDTEAFF. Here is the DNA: TGCGGGCTGTGGTGGGACACTGAAGCTTTCTTT.